This T cell receptor beta chain comes out of a study of CD8 T cells in ankylosing spondylitis. Whole-study findings and limits: Certain motif variants had earlier been reported in reactive arthritis synovial fluid and blood. Among TCR beta sequences, a motif of several highly homologous variants appeared characteristic of ankylosing spondylitis blood.

Quantitative barcoded 5'-RACE was used to prepare TCR beta libraries. TCRdb processed the 5' RACE reads anew with MiXCR; each CDR3 protein has one entry. This table has roughly 450,000 distinct CDR3 sequences, roughly a quarter appearing once. At least ten counts were recorded for this clonotype. Its target is unknown. Per germline, CDR1 SGHRS and CDR2 YFSETQ. The CDR3 totals 13 residues. V shed 2 bases and J shed 5 bases, with 8 bases lying between them. Sequencing was performed on blood, either unsorted or a sorted T cell fraction (not recorded which). The clonotype was recovered from a male donor with ankylosing spondylitis. The rearrangement links TRBV5-1 to TRBJ2-1, with no clear D. The CDR3 reads CASSFGRNNEQFF. CDR3 sequence (DNA): TGCGCCAGCAGCTTTGGGCGGAACAATGAGCAGTTCTTC.